These T cell receptor beta chains were read from a single sample in a study of OX40 agonist ivuxolimab in advanced cancers. Generated by immunoSEQ multiplex PCR, the TCRdb table keeps only in-frame clones and is missing some. Here the sample spans fewer than 15,000 clones, roughly nine tenths being singletons. The sample was CD4+ or CD8+ T cells sorted from blood, taken in a trial of the OX40 agonist ivuxolimab. The receptors originated from an adult with an advanced solid tumor such as melanoma, head and neck, liver or kidney cancer. CDR3s include the opening cysteine and the closing phenylalanine or tryptophan. D genes are given only for firm matches.

>.|TRBJ1-3|TRBV7-9
CASSLGQQNTIYF
TGTGCCAGCAGCTTAGGCCAGCAAAACACCATATATTTT
>TRBD1|TRBJ1-4|TRBV5-6
CASSLERQGSWEKLFF
TGTGCCAGCAGCTTGGAGAGACAGGGGTCATGGGAAAAACTGTTTTTT
>TRBD2|TRBJ2-1|TRBV19
CASGEREGPSYNEQFF
TGTGCCAGTGGGGAGCGGGAGGGCCCTTCCTACAATGAGCAGTTCTTC
>.|TRBJ1-5|TRBV7-9
CASRHSNQPQHF
TGTGCCAGCAGGCACAGCAATCAGCCCCAGCATTTT
>.|TRBJ2-7|TRBV7-9
CASSPGADEQYF
TGTGCCAGCAGCCCCGGGGCAGACGAGCAGTACTTC
>.|TRBJ1-4|TRBV21-1
CASSNRRSGNEKLFF
TGTGCCAGCAGCAACCGCCGGTCGGGAAATGAAAAACTGTTTTTT
>TRBD2|TRBJ2-1|TRBV7-3
CASSLPLAGGGNEQFF
TGTGCCAGCAGCTTACCTCTAGCGGGAGGGGGCAATGAGCAGTTCTTC
>.|TRBJ1-6|TRBV6-4
CASSDSGNSPLHF
TGTGCCAGCAGTGACTCGGGTAATTCACCCCTCCACTTT
>TRBD2|TRBJ2-5|TRBV4-2
CASSQDPAGGAETQYF
TGTGCCAGCAGCCAAGACCCAGCGGGGGGAGCAGAGACCCAGTACTTC
>.|TRBJ1-2|TRBV11-2
CASSLSRTSTGGNYGYTF
TGTGCCAGCAGCTTATCCAGGACAAGCACGGGGGGGAACTATGGCTACACCTTC
>.|TRBJ1-2|TRBV6-1
CASSEGTGRHANYGYTF
TGTGCCAGCAGTGAAGGCACAGGGCGCCATGCTAACTATGGCTACACCTTC
>TRBD1|TRBJ2-3|TRBV10-3
CATTGGAYGTDTQYF
TGTGCCACGACAGGGGGCGCATATGGCACAGATACGCAGTATTTT
>TRBD2|TRBJ2-3|TRBV7-2
CASSLPLGLEESTDTQYF
TGTGCCAGCAGCTTACCCCTTGGACTAGAGGAGAGCACAGATACGCAGTATTTT
>.|TRBJ2-7|TRBV5-5
CASSRTDYEQYF
TGTGCCAGCAGCCGGACAGATTACGAGCAGTACTTC
>TRBD1|TRBJ2-1|TRBV7-2
CASSLPTGDNNEQFF
TGTGCCAGCAGCCTACCGACAGGGGACAACAATGAGCAGTTCTTC
>.|TRBJ2-7|TRBV5-4
CASSLDPTYEQYF
TGTGCCAGCAGCTTGGATCCTACCTACGAGCAGTACTTC
>TRBD1|TRBJ1-5|TRBV23-1
CASSPGTLRDRGNQPQHF
TGCGCCAGCAGCCCTGGGACGCTCCGGGACAGGGGCAATCAGCCCCAGCATTTT
>TRBD1|TRBJ2-7|TRBV7-9
CASSPRDRGSYEQYF
TGTGCCAGCAGCCCTCGGGACAGGGGATCCTACGAGCAGTACTTC
>.|TRBJ2-6|TRBV4-1
CASSQRAGRGYGANVLTF
TGCGCCAGCAGCCAACGGGCCGGGAGAGGGTATGGGGCCAACGTCCTGACTTTC
>.|TRBJ2-2|TRBV13
CASSLGVRDTGELFF
TGTGCCAGCAGCTTAGGGGTTAGGGACACCGGGGAGCTGTTTTTT
>TRBD2|TRBJ2-2|TRBV5-5
CASSPRTSPNTGELFF
TGTGCCAGCAGCCCTCGGACTAGCCCTAACACCGGGGAGCTGTTTTTT
>.|TRBJ2-1|TRBV4-3
CASSHGTSEQFF
TGCGCCAGCAGCCATGGGACCAGTGAGCAGTTCTTC
>TRBD1|TRBJ2-5|TRBV7-6
CASSFSPTDRVGETQYF
TGTGCCAGCAGCTTTAGCCCGACAGACAGGGTCGGAGAGACCCAGTACTTC
>.|TRBJ1-4|TRBV29-1
CSVEGGAFEKLFF
TGCAGCGTTGAAGGGGGCGCATTCGAAAAACTGTTTTTT